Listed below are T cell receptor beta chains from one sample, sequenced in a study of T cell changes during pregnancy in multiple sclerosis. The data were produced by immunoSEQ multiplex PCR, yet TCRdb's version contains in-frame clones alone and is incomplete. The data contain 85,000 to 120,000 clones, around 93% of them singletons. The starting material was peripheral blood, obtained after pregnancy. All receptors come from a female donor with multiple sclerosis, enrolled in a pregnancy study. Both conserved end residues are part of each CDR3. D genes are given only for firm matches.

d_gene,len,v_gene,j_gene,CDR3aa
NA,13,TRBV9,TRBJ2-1,CASSPQKRNEQFF
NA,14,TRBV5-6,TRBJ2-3,CASSLQAAGDTQYF
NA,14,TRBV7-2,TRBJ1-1,CASSLSGLNTEAFF
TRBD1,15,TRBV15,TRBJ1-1,CATSRARTGSTEAFF
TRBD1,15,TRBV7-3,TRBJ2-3,CASSSGQGATDTQYF
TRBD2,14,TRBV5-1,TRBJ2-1,CASSPGGGGNEQFF
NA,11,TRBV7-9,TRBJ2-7,CASSRGGEQYF
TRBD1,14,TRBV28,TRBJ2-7,CASSLFGQDYEQYF
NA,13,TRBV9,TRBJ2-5,CASSVGGLETQYF
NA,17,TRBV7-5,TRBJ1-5,CVRSLERGQHSNQPQHF
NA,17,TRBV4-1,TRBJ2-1,CASSPPATTYSYNEQFF
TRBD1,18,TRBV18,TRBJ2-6,CASSLKLTGNSGANVLTF
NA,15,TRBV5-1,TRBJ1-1,CASSLEGRQNTEAFF